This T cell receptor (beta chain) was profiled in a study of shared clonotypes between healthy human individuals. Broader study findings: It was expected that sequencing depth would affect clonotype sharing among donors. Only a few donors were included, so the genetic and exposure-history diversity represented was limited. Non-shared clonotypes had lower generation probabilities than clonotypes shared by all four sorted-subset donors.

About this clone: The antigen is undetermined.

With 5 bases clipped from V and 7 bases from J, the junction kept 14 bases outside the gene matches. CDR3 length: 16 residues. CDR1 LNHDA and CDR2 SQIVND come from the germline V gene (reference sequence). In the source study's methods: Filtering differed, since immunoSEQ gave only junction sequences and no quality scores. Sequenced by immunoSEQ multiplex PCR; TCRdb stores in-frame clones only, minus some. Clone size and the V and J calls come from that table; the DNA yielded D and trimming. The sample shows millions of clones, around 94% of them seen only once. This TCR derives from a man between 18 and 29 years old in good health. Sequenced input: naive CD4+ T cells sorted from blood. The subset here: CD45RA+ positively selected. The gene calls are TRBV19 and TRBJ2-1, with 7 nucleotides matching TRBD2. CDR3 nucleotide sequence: TGTGCCAGTAGTCCCTCCGAGTTGGCGCGGGGGAATGAGCAGTTCTTC. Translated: CASSPSELARGNEQFF.